The 27 T cell receptor beta chains below come from one sample, sequenced in a study of blood T cell repertoires in COVID-19. Produced via immunoSEQ multiplex PCR; TCRdb's table is partial and in-frame only. The data hold about 350,000 clones, with roughly nine tenths observed a single time. Sequenced sample: PBMCs or T cells enriched from blood (not recorded which). The receptors were gathered from a woman aged 25 to 39 who had recovered from COVID-19.

The chain is built from TRBV6-8 and TRBJ2-7, with 10 bases aligning to TRBD1. Trimming cost V 5 bases and J 3 bases; bases outside gene matches: 4. CDR3 length: 14 amino acids. Germline CDR1 reads MNHGY; CDR2 reads SAAAGT. CDR3 sequence reads: CASSGRTGGYEQYF. For the CDR3, the DNA is TGTGCCAGCAGTGGACGGACAGGGGGCTACGAGCAGTACTTC.

The J gene is TRBJ1-1, the V gene TRBV6-1, with TRBD1 identical over 7 bases. This CDR3 has 17 residues. V lost 3 bases and J lost 4; bases outside the gene matches: 14. Germline values: CDR1 MNHNS, CDR2 SASEGT. CDR3 DNA: TGTGCCAGCAGTGATCCCCTGACAGGGATGGTTAGCACTGAAGCTTTCTTT. It specifies CASSDPLTGMVSTEAFF.

The V and J genes are TRBV5-4 and TRBJ2-2; TRBD1 aligns across 7 bases. The CDR3 has 15 residues. The V segment lost 0 bases and the J segment 6 bases; nucleotides outside the gene matches: 5. CDR1 SGHNT and CDR2 YYREEE come from the germline V gene (reference sequence). The CDR3 DNA reads TGTGCCAGCAGCTTGGAGGGGCAGGGGGCCGGGGAGCTGTTTTTT. Translated: CASSLEGQGAGELFF.

The rearrangement uses TRBV5-1 and TRBJ1-6, with TRBD1 matching 8 bases. The CDR3 loop spans 14 amino acids. The germline CDR1 and CDR2 sequences are SGHRS and YFSETQ. V trimming: 4 bases; J trimming: 7 bases; junction bases outside the gene matches: 4. As DNA, the CDR3 is TGCGCCAGCAGCGGTGGACAGGGCAATTCACCCCTCCACTTT. Residues: CASSGGQGNSPLHF.

The rearrangement links TRBV7-9 to TRBJ1-5; TRBD1 aligns across 8 bases. Unmatched junction bases numbered 4, after V lost 5 bases and J lost 1 base. This CDR3 region has 15 residues. Germline V gene sequence: CDR1 SEHNR, CDR2 FQNEAQ (reference sequence). CDR3 bases: TGTGCCAGCAGCAAAGGGACAGGAAGCAATCAGCCCCAGCATTTT. Its translation is CASSKGTGSNQPQHF.

This sequence joins TRBV7-9 and TRBJ2-7; a possible D gene is TRBD2 (5 bases). CDR1 and CDR2 (germline): SEHNR, FQNEAQ (reference sequence). V lost 5 bases and J lost 7, with 9 bases in between. This CDR3 region has 11 residues. CDR3 in amino acids: CASSPGNEQYF. CDR3 coding DNA: TGTGCCAGCAGCCCCGGGAATGAGCAGTACTTC. Complete variable domain (other parts from reference TRBV7-9 and TRBJ2-7): DTGVSQNPRHKITKRGQNVTFRCDPISEHNRLYWYRQTLGQGPEFLTYFQNEAQLEKSRLLSDRFSAERPKGSFSTLEIQRTEQGDSAMYLCASSPGNEQYFGPGTRLTVT.

The V gene is TRBV11-2, the J gene TRBJ2-7; D is possibly TRBD1 (6 bases). Germline V lookup: CDR1 SGHAT, CDR2 FQNNGV. V was trimmed by 5 bases and J by 3 bases, leaving 14 bases between them. The CDR3 length is 14 residues. CDR3 bases: TGTGCCAGCAGCGGCGGCCGCAGGGGCTACGAGCAGTACTTC. The encoded protein is CASSGGRRGYEQYF.

The chain combines TRBV6-5 with TRBJ1-2, with D possibly matching TRBD1 (5 bases). CDR1 and CDR2 from the germline V gene are MNHEY and SVGAGI. This CDR3 comprises 15 residues. Trimming took off 6 bases at V and 3 bases at J, with 17 bases between the two ends. CDR3: CASSPIPLTDYGYTF. The CDR3 coding sequence is TGTGCCAGCAGCCCCATTCCCCTGACAGACTATGGCTACACCTTC.

The chain employs TRBV24-1 and TRBJ2-1; 7 nucleotides agree with TRBD1. CDR3 length: 13 residues. Trimming at V came to 10 bases and at J to 3 bases, leaving 5 bases not matched to a gene. The germline V gene has CDR1 KGHDR and CDR2 SFDVKD. The chain's CDR3 is CATAGTDYNEQFF. For the CDR3, the DNA is TGTGCCACAGCCGGGACAGACTACAATGAGCAGTTCTTC.

This chain uses TRBV10-3 with TRBJ1-2; D gene ambiguous. Looked up from germline, CDR1 is ENHRY and CDR2 is SYGVKD. This CDR3 contains 15 residues. The ends were cut back, 0 bases at V and 6 bases at J, with 14 bases in the middle. CDR3 sequence (DNA): TGTGCCATCAGTGAGTCGTCTTACGGGATAGATGGCTACACCTTC. It is translated as CAISESSYGIDGYTF.

This chain joins TRBV27 and TRBJ1-1; TRBD1 is a possible D gene (5 bases). The V gene's germline CDR1 is MNHEY and CDR2 SMNVEV (reference sequence). Trimming shortened V by 7 bases and J by 1 base, and 10 bases separated the two germline ends. The CDR3 sequence is 13 residues long. The CDR3 loop is CASTLGRNTEAFF. CDR3 DNA: TGTGCCAGCACCCTGGGGCGGAACACTGAAGCTTTCTTT.

The V call is TRBV27, the J call TRBJ1-6; unclear D gene. V was trimmed by 5 bases and J by 0 bases, leaving 8 bases between them. Germline values: CDR1 MNHEY, CDR2 SMNVEV (reference sequence). This CDR3 spans 15 amino acids. The CDR3 spells CASSPPLSYNSPLHF. As DNA, the CDR3 is TGTGCCAGCAGTCCACCACTCTCCTATAATTCACCCCTCCACTTT.

The chain is built from TRBV28 and TRBJ1-5; D unresolved. CDR1 is MDHEN and CDR2 is SYDVKM in the germline V gene. This CDR3 contains 15 residues. Trimming left V 7 bases short and J 0 bases short, with 13 bases between. CDR3 nucleotide sequence: TGTGCCAGCATTCTGTCTAGTTATAGCAATCAGCCCCAGCATTTT. Translating it yields CASILSSYSNQPQHF.

This clone showed up just once. The DNA for the CDR3 is TGTGCCAGGGGGACAGGGACAAATGAGCAGTTCTTC. It translates to CARGTGTNEQFF. This chain links TRBV19 with TRBJ2-1; TRBD1 agrees at 9 bases. There are 12 residues in the CDR3. Looked up from germline, CDR1 is LNHDA and CDR2 is SQIVND (reference sequence). V was clipped by 9 bases and J by 7 bases; unmatched bases: 4.

This clone has more than one count but fewer than ten. The chain couples TRBV3-1 (or the pseudogene TRBV3-2) to TRBJ2-2; D is perhaps TRBD2 (6 bases). CDR1 is LGHDT and CDR2 is YNNKEL in the germline V gene (reference sequence). Between the trimmed V and J ends, which lost 3 bases and 4 bases, there was a span of 9 bases. This CDR3 region has 14 residues. The CDR3 bases are TGTGCCAGCAGCCATGGGACTGCCACCGGGGAGCTGTTTTTT. Translating gives CASSHGTATGELFF.

The count of this clone is one. Other nucleotide sequences in the sample specify the same CDR3. The chain recombines TRBV19 with TRBJ2-7; 8 nucleotides align to TRBD1. The CDR3 has 13 residues. The junction had 2 bases not matched to a gene; V was cut back by 3 bases and J by 4 bases. Germline CDR1 reads LNHDA; CDR2 reads SQIVND (reference sequence). CDR3 DNA: TGTGCCAGTAGTATCGACAGGGGTTACGAGCAGTACTTC. Residues: CASSIDRGYEQYF. Complete variable domain (other parts from reference TRBV19 and TRBJ2-7): DGGITQSPKYLFRKEGQNVTLSCEQNLNHDAMYWYRQDPGQGLRLIYYSQIVNDFQKGDIAEGYSVSREKKESFPLTVTSAQKNPTAFYLCASSIDRGYEQYFGPGTRLTVT.

CDR3 loop: CASSEWSTTGNTIYF. The CDR3 DNA is TGCGCCAGCAGTGAGTGGTCTACTACTGGAAACACCATATATTTT. The gene calls are TRBV10-2 and TRBJ1-3; no definite D call. V was trimmed by 1 base and J by 2 bases, leaving 9 bases between them. The CDR3 loop spans 15 amino acids. The germline V gene has CDR1 WSHSY and CDR2 SAAADI.

This clone was seen only once. The chain couples TRBV5-5 to TRBJ1-6; perhaps TRBD1 as D (6 bases). Trimming removed 3 bases from V and 9 bases from J, with 22 bases in between. Germline CDR1 and CDR2: SGHKS and YYEKEE (reference sequence). The CDR3 extends over 17 amino acids. CDR3 amino acids: CASSSKSAGDLGSPLHF. DNA for the CDR3: TGTGCCAGCAGCTCAAAAAGCGCAGGGGATCTAGGTTCACCCCTCCACTTT.

The chain is built from TRBV28 and TRBJ1-4; 9 bases align to TRBD1. The CDR3 spans 18 residues. Looked up from germline, CDR1 is MDHEN and CDR2 is SYDVKM. With 6 bases clipped from V and 0 bases from J, the junction kept 11 bases outside the gene matches. This chain's CDR3 is CASSEGTGSRATNEKLFF. The CDR3 DNA reads as TGTGCCAGCAGCGAAGGGACAGGGAGTAGGGCAACTAATGAAAAACTGTTTTTT.

The genes are TRBV4-2 and TRBJ2-1, with 8 bases that match TRBD2. The CDR3 loop spans 14 amino acids. The trim removed 2 bases at V and 7 bases at J, leaving 4 bases unmatched. Looked up from germline, CDR1 is LGHNA and CDR2 is YNFKEQ. The CDR3 DNA reads TGTGCCAGCAGCCAAAGGACTAGCCGAAATGAGCAGTTCTTC. This sequence encodes CASSQRTSRNEQFF.

The CDR3 bases are TGTGCCAGCAGTTGGGATACAGGGAGCAATCAGCCCCAGCATTTT. This gives the protein CASSWDTGSNQPQHF. The chain joins TRBV2 to TRBJ1-5; possibly TRBD1 for D (6 bases). This CDR3 has 15 residues. Germline loops: CDR1 SNHLY, CDR2 FYNNEI. The germline V and J ends were trimmed by 5 bases and 1 base, with 12 bases remaining between them. The full variable domain, rest sourced from reference TRBV2 and TRBJ1-5, is EPEVTQTPSHQVTQMGQEVILRCVPISNHLYFYWYRQILGQKVEFLVSFYNNEISEKSEIFDDQFSVERPDGSNFTLKIRSTKLEDSAMYFCASSWDTGSNQPQHFGDGTRLSIL.

The chain couples TRBV7-9 to TRBJ1-1, with 7 bases matching TRBD1. Germline V lookup: CDR1 SEHNR, CDR2 FQNEAQ (reference sequence). The CDR3 has 15 residues. V gave up 4 bases and J gave up 0 bases; unmatched junction bases: 5. The CDR3 DNA reads as TGTGCCAGCAGCTCAAACAGGGGCATGAACACTGAAGCTTTCTTT. Its protein product is CASSSNRGMNTEAFF.

V and J are TRBV6-6 and TRBJ2-3, with TRBD2 matching over 7 bases. J gave up 1 base and V 4 bases, and 8 bases lay outside the gene matches. Germline CDR1 MNHNY, CDR2 SVGAGI (reference sequence). The CDR3 loop spans 16 amino acids. The CDR3 loop reads CASSSPRGVGTDTQYF. CDR3 nucleotide sequence: TGTGCCAGCAGTTCTCCCCGGGGGGTGGGCACAGATACGCAGTATTTT.

The chain joins TRBV4-1 to TRBJ1-3; D is uncertain. The ends were cut back, 5 bases at V and 2 bases at J, with 13 bases in the middle. Per germline, CDR1 MGHRA and CDR2 YSYEKL. The CDR3 covers 15 residues. DNA of the CDR3: TGCGCCAGCAGCGGAGGACCCACTGCTGGAAACACCATATATTTT. Translated, it gives CASSGGPTAGNTIYF.

This chain joins TRBV5-8 and TRBJ2-3; 7 nucleotides align to TRBD2. J gave up 1 base and V 6 bases, and 8 bases lay outside the gene matches. The CDR3 contains 15 residues. Germline V lookup: CDR1 SGHTS, CDR2 YDEGEE. The CDR3 bases are TGTGCCAGCACCCGGACTAGGTCAGGCACAGATACGCAGTATTTT. Protein product: CASTRTRSGTDTQYF.

The gene calls are TRBV5-1 and TRBJ2-3; 15 positions match TRBD2. Germline CDR1 SGHRS, CDR2 YFSETQ. The CDR3 totals 16 residues. J gave up 4 bases and V 6 bases, and 6 bases lay outside the gene matches. The CDR3 loop reads CASTRGTSGGSDTQYF. The CDR3 DNA follows: TGCGCCAGCACCCGGGGGACTAGCGGGGGGTCAGATACGCAGTATTTT.

This chain links TRBV2 with TRBJ2-2; 7 positions agree with TRBD2. The CDR3 loop spans 15 amino acids. From germline, CDR1 is SNHLY and CDR2 FYNNEI. Trimming took 2 bases from V and 0 from J; bases not matched to a gene: 0. The CDR3 coding sequence is TGTGCCAGCAGTGAACTAGCGGCGAACACCGGGGAGCTGTTTTTT. Amino acid sequence: CASSELAANTGELFF.